This section outlines one TCR beta chain sequence together with its context. Its antigen is unknown. The sample belongs to a study of post-analysis software for immune sequencing data. Looking at the study overall: Courses of disease covered relapsing-remitting, secondary progressive and progressive-relapsing multiple sclerosis. Study results and caveats: When the samples were clustered directly with F measure, those that had been prepared in the same batch showed strong co-clustering. Patients showed TRBV5-6, TRBV5-1 and TRBV20-1 among 4 or 5 TRBV segments more frequent than in controls.

The TCR beta cDNA libraries contained unique molecular identifiers. TCRdb re-called the PCR reads through MiXCR, storing one row per CDR3 protein. The data hold approximately 770,000 distinct CDR3 sequences, with 40% to 55% observed a single time. V lost 0 bases, J lost 1 base, and 8 bases stayed unmatched. The CDR3 has 18 residues. Germline V gene data show CDR1 as LGHNA and CDR2 as YNFKEQ. The TCR was taken from a girl under 18 with multiple sclerosis. The J gene is TRBJ2-1, the V gene TRBV4-2, with 8 bases lining up with TRBD2. Specimen: blood. The CDR3 DNA follows: TGTGCCAGCAGCCAAGAAGAGAGCGGGAGTTGGTCCTACAATGAGCAGTTCTTC. Its translation is CASSQEESGSWSYNEQFF.